Below are 32 T cell receptor beta chains sequenced from a single sample in a study of shared clonotypes between healthy human individuals (TCRdb year 2020). Library preparation was by the immunoSEQ multiplex PCR assay. TCRdb limited this immuneACCESS table to in-frame rearrangements with V and J called. A share of clones is missing; checked studies link under half to unresolved V genes, and the rest is unexplained. For this sample there are around 1,000,000 clones; 60% to 85% appear just once. Roughly 0.9% of the sample is taken by the ten largest. The sequenced sample consisted of memory CD4+ T cells from PBMCs. This sample's cell subset or site label indicates: CD45RA-negative fraction. The source of these receptors is a man aged 18 to 35 in good health. Some clones in this sample may be carry-over from other donors' samples.

This chain connects TRBV18 to TRBJ1-2; the D is unclear. This CDR3 has 14 amino acids. Trimming removed 6 bases from V and 0 bases from J, with 11 bases in between. Germline CDR1 KGHSH, CDR2 LQKENI. DNA of the CDR3: TGTGCCAGCTCGCCGTCGTCGGCTAACTATGGCTACACCTTC. This codes for CASSPSSANYGYTF.

The V call is TRBV11-2, the J call TRBJ2-7; D may be TRBD1 or TRBD2 (6 bases each). Germline CDR1 reads SGHAT; CDR2 reads FQNNGV. This CDR3 contains 16 residues. Trimming took off 4 bases at V and 3 bases at J, with 19 bases between the two ends. In nucleotides, the CDR3 is TGTGCCAGCAGCTCTCTGCCCCGGGGGCAGCGCTACGAGCAGTACTTC. Protein product: CASSSLPRGQRYEQYF.

This rearrangement joins TRBV30 to TRBJ1-2; D is uncertain. Germline-derived CDR1 and CDR2 are GTSNPN and SVGIG (reference sequence). V gave up 1 base and J gave up 0 bases, with 9 bases separating them. The CDR3 is 14 amino acids. This chain's CDR3 is CAWSDETSNYGYTF. CDR3 nucleotides: TGTGCCTGGAGTGATGAGACTTCTAACTATGGCTACACCTTC.

Notes on this clone: With a much larger clone just one base away, this may be a read error. The chain uses TRBV29-1 and TRBJ1-2; D might be TRBD1 (6 bases). With 6 bases removed from V and 3 bases from J, the gap between germline ends came to 14 bases. This CDR3 has 13 residues. Looked up from germline, CDR1 is SQVTM and CDR2 is ANQGSEA. The DNA for the CDR3 is TGCAGCGTGGGGGCTTCGGGCGACTATGGCTACACCTTC. It yields the protein CSVGASGDYGYTF.

The V gene is TRBV4-1, the J gene TRBJ2-2; D may match TRBD1 or TRBD2 (5 bases each). V was pared by 2 bases and J by 3 bases, with 13 bases between. The V gene's germline CDR1 is MGHRA and CDR2 YSYEKL. This CDR3 contains 16 residues. Written as DNA, the CDR3 is TGCGCCAGCAGCCAAACTAGGGGAAGGGACACCGGGGAGCTGTTTTTT. Residues: CASSQTRGRDTGELFF.

CDR3 sequence reads: CASRDGFGSQETQYF. The DNA of the CDR3 is TGTGCCAGCCGGGACGGTTTCGGGAGTCAAGAGACCCAGTACTTC. The J gene is TRBJ2-5, the V gene TRBV18; a weak D match, TRBD2 (6 bases). Trimming cost V 8 bases and J 2 bases, with 18 bases left between them. CDR3 length: 15 amino acids. The germline gives CDR1 KGHSH, CDR2 LQKENI.

The count of this clone is one. In the same sample, other DNA sequences code for this CDR3. The chain recombines TRBV5-4 with TRBJ2-1, with 14 bases that match TRBD2. The CDR3 length is 16 residues. The germline CDR1 and CDR2 sequences are SGHNT and YYREEE (reference sequence). V lost 4 bases to trimming and J lost 4 bases; unmatched junction nucleotides: 4. CDR3 bases: TGTGCCAGCAGCCTGGGACTAGCGGGAGAATACAATGAGCAGTTCTTC. It codes for CASSLGLAGEYNEQFF.

This clone has only one observation. A much larger clone differs from this one at a single base, so this may be a read error. The same CDR3 is also encoded by other DNA sequences in this sample. The chain employs TRBV30 and TRBJ2-3; D is unresolved. The CDR3 runs to 11 residues. Trimming removed 1 base from V and 4 bases from J, with 3 bases in between. Germline values: CDR1 GTSNPN, CDR2 SVGIG (reference sequence). This CDR3 is CAWSAADTQYF. The CDR3, as DNA: TGTGCCTGGAGTGCCGCAGATACGCAGTATTTT.

The CDR3 DNA reads as TGTGCCAGCACCCCGACAGGGGGAGGCTACGAGCAGTACTTC. It translates to CASTPTGGGYEQYF. The chain has TRBV28 and TRBJ2-7, with 9 bases matching TRBD1. V shed 7 bases and J 3 bases; nucleotides not matched to a gene: 7. This CDR3 contains 14 residues. CDR1 is MDHEN, CDR2 SYDVKM, per germline.

The V and J genes are TRBV7-3 and TRBJ1-1; D is unresolved. There are 14 residues in the CDR3. Germline CDR1 and CDR2: SGHTA and FQGTGA. Trimming stripped 5 bases from V and 1 base from J, with 11 bases between. The CDR3: CASSLDGPNTEAFF. CDR3 coding DNA: TGTGCCAGCAGCCTTGACGGACCGAACACTGAAGCTTTCTTT.

For this clone: A much larger clonotype is one base distant, so this may be a read error. The V and J genes are TRBV29-1 and TRBJ1-2; D gene unclear. This CDR3 contains 11 residues. Germline V gives CDR1 SQVTM, CDR2 ANQGSEA. The CDR3 sequence: CSVEDLEGCTF. As DNA, the CDR3 is TGCAGCGTTGAAGATCTAGAGGGCTGCACCTTC.

The chain links TRBV4-2 to TRBJ1-2; a weak D match, TRBD1 (6 bases). V lost 0 bases to trimming and J lost 6 bases, with 23 bases between them. This CDR3 region has 18 residues. Germline CDR1 is LGHNA and CDR2 is YNFKEQ. The CDR3 region has the DNA TGTGCCAGCAGCCAAGAAATTGTGTTGCGAGGGGGAGTTAATGGCTACACCTTC. Amino acids: CASSQEIVLRGGVNGYTF.

The rearrangement joins TRBV11-2 to TRBJ2-2; weak D call: TRBD2 (6 bases). Germline CDR1 SGHAT, CDR2 FQNNGV. This CDR3 is 14 amino acids long. V was clipped by 5 bases and J by 3 bases, with 10 bases between them. The CDR3 sequence: CASSGTSHTGELFF. In nucleotides, the CDR3 is TGTGCCAGCAGCGGAACTAGCCACACCGGGGAGCTGTTTTTT. The whole variable domain, remainder taken from reference TRBV11-2 and TRBJ2-2, is EAGVAQSPRYKIIEKRQSVAFWCNPISGHATLYWYQQILGQGPKLLIQFQNNGVVDDSQLPKDRFSAERLKGVDSTLKIQPAKLEDSAVYLCASSGTSHTGELFFGEGSRLTVL.

The chain uses TRBV5-1 and TRBJ2-7, with TRBD1 matching 7 bases. The CDR3 contains 16 residues. CDR1 is SGHRS and CDR2 is YFSETQ in the germline V gene. V shed 4 bases and J 0 bases; nucleotides not matched to a gene: 10. CDR3 sequence (DNA): TGCGCCAGCAGCCCGGCGGCAGGGGGAAGCTCCTACGAGCAGTACTTC. Amino acids: CASSPAAGGSSYEQYF.

DNA for the CDR3: TGTGCCTGGAGGAAGAACTATATACGACTAGCGGGAGTCCCATCCTCCTACGAGCAGTACTTC. Encoded protein: CAWRKNYIRLAGVPSSYEQYF. This rearrangement joins TRBV30 to TRBJ2-7, with 12 bases identical to TRBD2. The germline V gene encodes CDR1 GTSNPN and CDR2 SVGIG (reference sequence). The CDR3 is 21 residues long. Trimming took 3 bases from V and 0 from J; bases not matched to a gene: 21.

This CDR3 reads CASSPTTGNRNQPQHF. In nucleotides, the CDR3 is TGTGCCAGCAGCCCCACGACAGGGAATAGGAATCAGCCCCAGCATTTT. The chain has TRBV28 and TRBJ1-5; TRBD1 aligns across 7 bases. This CDR3 has 16 amino acids. Germline CDR1 MDHEN, CDR2 SYDVKM. Germline trimming cut 6 bases from V and 4 bases from J; bases unmatched to any gene: 12.

This clone was seen a handful of times. V and J are TRBV28 and TRBJ1-3; D may be TRBD1 (5 bases). This CDR3 has 13 amino acids. Germline V gene data show CDR1 as MDHEN and CDR2 as SYDVKM. V was cut by 5 bases and J by 5 bases, with 10 bases left in between. The CDR3 DNA sequence: TGTGCCAGCAGTCTACAGGACAGAAACACCATATATTTT. Its translation is CASSLQDRNTIYF.

The CDR3 spells CASSLGAGTDTQYF. For the CDR3, the DNA is TGTGCCAGCAGCTTGGGCGCGGGCACAGATACGCAGTATTTT. This sequence joins TRBV7-2 and TRBJ2-3; no clear D. Trimming left V 3 bases short and J 1 base short, with 8 bases between. Germline assignment: CDR1 SGHTA and CDR2 FQGNSA. There are 14 residues in the CDR3.

V gene TRBV5-4 combines with J gene TRBJ1-1, with D possibly being TRBD1 (6 bases). The germline CDR1 and CDR2 sequences are SGHNT and YYREEE (reference sequence). V was trimmed by 0 bases and J by 5 bases, leaving 17 bases between them. The CDR3 is 16 residues long. CDR3 bases: TGTGCCAGCAGCTTGGAGCTCGCGGGGGCGGGAACTGAAGCTTTCTTT. This encodes CASSLELAGAGTEAFF.

As concerns this clone: This same CDR3 is encoded by further DNA sequences in the sample. The V gene is TRBV28, the J gene TRBJ2-4; D possibly uses TRBD1 or TRBD2 (5 bases each). This CDR3 contains 14 residues. The germline V and J ends were trimmed by 5 bases and 0 bases, with 8 bases remaining between them. Germline-derived CDR1 and CDR2 are MDHEN and SYDVKM. The CDR3: CASSPGTAKNIQYF. The DNA of the CDR3 is TGTGCCAGCAGTCCCGGGACAGCCAAAAACATTCAGTACTTC.

The chain links TRBV4-2 to TRBJ2-7; 9 bases are a match to TRBD1. Germline CDR1 and CDR2: LGHNA and YNFKEQ. This CDR3 has 16 residues. The junction had 6 bases not matched to a gene; V was cut back by 0 bases and J by 3 bases. CDR3 in amino acids: CASSQDILTGGYEQYF. The CDR3 coding sequence is TGTGCCAGCAGCCAAGATATATTGACAGGGGGCTACGAGCAGTACTTC.

In this sample, this clone turned up once. J is TRBJ1-1 and V is TRBV18; 8 bases are a match to TRBD1. The germline CDR1 and CDR2 sequences are KGHSH and LQKENI. CDR3 length: 16 residues. V dropped 0 bases and J dropped 0; count of bases not matched to a gene: 3. The CDR3 DNA reads as TGTGCCAGCTCACCACCTGTGGACAGGGTGAACACTGAAGCTTTCTTT. Encoded protein: CASSPPVDRVNTEAFF.

The genes are TRBV4-1 and TRBJ2-7; TRBD2 is a possible D gene (5 bases). V was cut by 0 bases and J by 6 bases, with 15 bases left in between. The CDR3 runs 15 residues. The germline V gene has CDR1 MGHRA and CDR2 YSYEKL. The CDR3 DNA sequence: TGCGCCAGCAGCCAAGATCCCCTAGCCCGCTGCGAGCAGTACTTC. This codes for CASSQDPLARCEQYF.

V and J are TRBV27 and TRBJ2-2; D is unclear. The ends were cut back, 3 bases at V and 6 bases at J, with 8 bases in the middle. Germline V CDR1 and CDR2: MNHEY, SMNVEV (reference sequence). The CDR3 is made up of 13 amino acids. The CDR3 DNA is TGTGCCAGCAGTTTTAATTTTGCCGGGGAGCTGTTTTTT. It encodes CASSFNFAGELFF.

The J gene is TRBJ1-1, the V gene TRBV19; 9 bases align to TRBD1. The CDR3 runs 14 residues. J lost 6 bases, V lost 5 bases, and 7 bases had no gene match. Germline CDR1 is LNHDA and CDR2 is SQIVND (reference sequence). The CDR3 region is CASSVSQGAAEAFF. CDR3 coding DNA: TGTGCCAGTAGTGTATCACAGGGGGCAGCTGAAGCTTTCTTT.

This chain links TRBV5-4 with TRBJ2-1; 13 nucleotides align to TRBD2. This CDR3 comprises 14 residues. Trimming took 5 bases from V and 8 from J; bases not matched to a gene: 4. Germline V gene lookup returns CDR1 SGHNT and CDR2 YYREEE (reference sequence). CDR3 sequence (DNA): TGTGCCAGCAGATCCGGGACTAGCGGGGATGAGCAGTTCTTC. Protein: CASRSGTSGDEQFF. Using reference TRBV5-4 and TRBJ2-1 for the parts outside the CDR3, the full variable domain is ETGVTQSPTHLIKTRGQQVTLRCSSQSGHNTVSWYQQALGQGPQFIFQYYREEENGRGNFPPRFSGLQFPNYSSELNVNALELDDSALYLCASRSGTSGDEQFFGPGTRLTVL.

Here the CDR3 reads CASRLGRERAFF. As DNA, the CDR3 is TGTGCCAGCCGCCTAGGGCGGGAGAGGGCTTTCTTT. The V call is TRBV28, the J call TRBJ1-1; no definite D call. Germline V gives CDR1 MDHEN, CDR2 SYDVKM. The CDR3 is made up of 12 amino acids. V shed 8 bases and J shed 11 bases, with 18 bases lying between them.

The V gene is TRBV7-8, the J gene TRBJ1-1, with D perhaps TRBD1 (5 bases). Looked up from germline, CDR1 is SGHVS and CDR2 is FQNEAQ. The length of the CDR3 is 16 residues. Deletions cut 4 bases from V and 1 base from J, with 16 bases between. The CDR3 coding sequence is TGTGCCAGCAGCTCGCACCCCGGGACGAGGAACACTGAAGCTTTCTTT. Its protein product is CASSSHPGTRNTEAFF.

In this sample, this clone turned up once. This rearrangement joins TRBV5-6 to TRBJ2-7; D may be TRBD2 (6 bases). CDR3 length: 15 amino acids. Trimming shortened V by 2 bases and J by 1 base, and 13 bases separated the two germline ends. Germline V gene lookup returns CDR1 SGHDT and CDR2 YYEEEE. CDR3 bases: TGTGCCAGCAGCTTTGGTGGGAGGTCGTCCTACGAGCAGTACTTC. Its protein is CASSFGGRSSYEQYF.

This clone has a single count. V is TRBV6-6 and J is TRBJ1-1; D might be TRBD1 (6 bases). V was pared by 6 bases and J by 1 base, with 15 bases between. The CDR3 covers 15 residues. Germline values: CDR1 MNHNY, CDR2 SVGAGI (reference sequence). The CDR3 DNA follows: TGTGCCAGCAGGACTACAGGGTCGGCGAACACTGAAGCTTTCTTT. It codes for CASRTTGSANTEAFF.

The chain carries TRBV10-1 and TRBJ2-5, with 7 nucleotides matching TRBD1. Germline V gene data show CDR1 as WNHNN and CDR2 as SYGVQD (reference sequence). J gave up 8 bases and V 11 bases, and 17 bases lay outside the gene matches. The CDR3 totals 14 residues. CDR3 nucleotides: TGCGCCCCCCCCGAAGGCAGGGGGTCCCCCACCCAGTACTTC. Translation gives CAPPEGRGSPTQYF.

The V gene is TRBV7-9, the J gene TRBJ2-1; 7 bases line up with TRBD1. In germline, CDR1 is SEHNR, CDR2 FQNEAQ (reference sequence). The CDR3 runs 15 residues. V was clipped by 3 bases and J by 3 bases; unmatched bases: 5. The CDR3 nucleotides read TGTGCCAGCAGCTTCCCGGGACAGCGCTACAATGAGCAGTTCTTC. As protein: CASSFPGQRYNEQFF.